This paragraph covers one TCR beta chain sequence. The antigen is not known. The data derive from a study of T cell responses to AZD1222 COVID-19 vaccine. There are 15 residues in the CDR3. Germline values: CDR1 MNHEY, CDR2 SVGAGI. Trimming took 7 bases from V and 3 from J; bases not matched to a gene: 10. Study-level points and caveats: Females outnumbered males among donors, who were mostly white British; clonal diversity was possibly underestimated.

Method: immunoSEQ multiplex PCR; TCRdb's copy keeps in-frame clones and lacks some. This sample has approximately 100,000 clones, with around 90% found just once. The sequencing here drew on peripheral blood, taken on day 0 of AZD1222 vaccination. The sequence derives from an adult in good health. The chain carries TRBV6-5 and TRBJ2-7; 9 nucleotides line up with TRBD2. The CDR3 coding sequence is TGTGCCAGCACCGCGGTTCTAGCGGGGTACTACGAGCAGTACTTC. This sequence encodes CASTAVLAGYYEQYF.